Within the sample, the clone carrying this T cell receptor delta chain is medium-sized. Antigen: not known. The data were taken from a study of human gamma delta and Vdelta1 T cells. TCRdb reapplied CATT to the PCR reads. This sample has under 7,000 delta-chain clones, with roughly 40% found just once. Points from the study as a whole: Delta One T cells were reportedly polyclonal and broadly cytotoxic against acute myeloid leukemia.

J gave up 0 bases and V 0 bases, and 26 bases lay outside the gene matches. The CDR3 totals 24 residues. Germline V gene lookup returns CDR1 TSWWSYY and CDR2 QGS. The clonotype comes from a human donor in good health. The rearrangement uses TRDV1 and TRDJ1; 9 bases are shared with TRDD3. The sequenced material came from Vdelta1 gamma-delta T cells from blood grown in culture (DOT cells). CDR3 bases: TGTGCTCTTGGGGAACTGTTCCTACATTACCCTCTACTGGGGGAGACTCGGTACACCGATAAACTCATCTTT. Amino acids: CALGELFLHYPLLGETRYTDKLIF.